This T cell receptor beta chain came from a study of T cell changes during pregnancy in multiple sclerosis. Assay: immunoSEQ multiplex PCR; the TCRdb copy retains only in-frame clones and omits some. The sample carries approximately 82,000 clones, about nine tenths recorded once. Germline values: CDR1 SGDLS, CDR2 YYNGEE. The CDR3 runs 15 residues. Trimming took 2 bases from V and 9 from J; bases not matched to a gene: 7. Sequenced here: CD4+ T cells from peripheral blood mononuclear cells, sampled in the second trimester of pregnancy. The genes are TRBV9 and TRBJ2-1, with 11 nucleotides matching TRBD2. The receptor comes from a female donor with multiple sclerosis, enrolled in a pregnancy study. The CDR3 loop reads CASSVLAGGLGEQFF. In DNA form, the CDR3 reads TGTGCCAGCAGCGTGTTAGCGGGGGGGCTAGGTGAGCAGTTCTTC.